Below, 8 T cell receptor beta chains from the same sample are listed, as sequenced in a study of T cells in women clearing cervical HPV infection. Clones were read by immunoSEQ multiplex PCR, and TCRdb kept only the in-frame ones, dropping some. This table holds more than 25,000 clones. The specimen was blood buffy coat. The receptors were gathered from a woman between 18 and 75 years old with a cervical HPV16 infection that either progressed to CIN3+ or cleared (not recorded which).

On this clone: Read coverage stops 3 residues before the CDR3 terminus; the germline J gene supplies the remainder. The rearrangement links TRBV6-1 to TRBJ2-5; 7 bases are shared with TRBD2. The CDR3 is 15 amino acids. Trimming took 2 bases from V and 5 from J; bases not matched to a gene: 8. Germline values: CDR1 MNHNS, CDR2 SASEGT. The covered CDR3 bases are TGTGCCAGCAGTGAACTGAGCGGGGAAGGGGAGACC. As protein: CASSELSGEGET. The full CDR3 sequence reads CASSELSGEGETQYF.

Concerning this clone: The read terminates 3 residues ahead of where the CDR3 ends, so the germline J gene completes it. The chain is built from TRBV12-3 or TRBV12-4 and TRBJ2-2; a weak D match, TRBD2 (6 bases). The CDR3 is 13 residues long. The V end lost 3 bases, the J end lost 7 bases, and 9 bases lay between the germline ends. CDR3 loop: CASSLSEGGELFF. Partial CDR3 DNA: TGTGCCAGCAGTTTGTCGGAGGGCGGGGAG.

A word on this clone: The read terminates 3 residues before the CDR3 end, so the remaining end is supplied by the germline J gene. V usage is TRBV5-1 and J usage is TRBJ1-2; D remains ambiguous. Trimming took 0 bases from V and 4 from J, leaving 16 bases between them. CDR3 length: 16 amino acids. Germline-derived CDR1 and CDR2 are SGHRS and YFSETQ. The DNA read from the CDR3 is TGCGCCAGCAGCTTGGAAACACCCCGAAACAGCTATGGC. As protein: CASSLETPRNSYG. The CDR3 reads in full as CASSLETPRNSYGYTF.

The CDR3: CASTPSGVYNEQFF. Incomplete CDR3 DNA: TGTGCCAGCACCCCTTCGGGGGTATACAATGAG. The rearrangement links TRBV7-8 to TRBJ2-1, with D tentatively TRBD2 (6 bases). The CDR3 goes on 3 residues after the read ends, and that part is filled in from the germline J gene. V was cut by 7 bases and J by 4 bases, with 14 bases left in between. This CDR3 region has 14 residues. Germline V gives CDR1 SGHVS, CDR2 FQNEAQ.

Points on this clone: The read stops 3 residues short of the end of the CDR3; the missing end is completed from the germline J gene. The rearrangement joins TRBV7-3 to TRBJ2-4; 9 bases are shared with TRBD2. Trimming cost V 2 bases and J 6 bases; bases outside gene matches: 5. CDR1 SGHTA and CDR2 FQGTGA come from the germline V gene. This CDR3 region has 15 residues. The CDR3 protein is CASSLAGGLGNIQYF. CDR3 DNA (partial): TGTGCCAGCAGCTTAGCGGGGGGGCTTGGAAACATT.

Concerning this clone: The DNA ends 3 residues before the CDR3 does, and the rest of the CDR3 is filled in from the germline J gene. The chain has TRBV28 and TRBJ2-7; possibly TRBD2 for D (5 bases). The length of the CDR3 is 16 residues. The V end lost 2 bases, the J end lost 5 bases, and 19 bases lay between the germline ends. Germline V gene sequence: CDR1 MDHEN, CDR2 SYDVKM. The sequenced part of the CDR3 DNA is TGTGCCAGCAGTTTAGTCGGGCACGGGGTGGAAAACGAG. Amino acid sequence: CASSLVGHGVENE. From start to end, the CDR3 is CASSLVGHGVENEQYF.

The covered CDR3 bases are TGCAGTGCTAGCCATCCGGGACAGGGAGGAGAGACG. It is translated as CSASHPGQGGET. In full, the CDR3 reads CSASHPGQGGETQYF. This chain joins TRBV20-1 and TRBJ2-3; 9 bases map to TRBD1. The CDR3 is cut off 3 residues early in the read; its end comes from the germline J gene. CDR1 is DFQATT and CDR2 is SNEGSKA in the germline V gene (reference sequence). This CDR3 region has 15 residues.

Concerning this clone: The read ends 3 residues before the CDR3 terminus; that terminus is restored from the germline J gene. The genes are TRBV7-9 and TRBJ1-2; maybe TRBD1 (5 bases). The CDR3 spans 12 residues. Germline V lookup: CDR1 SEHNR, CDR2 FQNEAQ (reference sequence). The CDR3: CASSPGVDDYTF. The DNA read from the CDR3 is TGTGCCAGCAGCCCGGGGGTCGATGAC.